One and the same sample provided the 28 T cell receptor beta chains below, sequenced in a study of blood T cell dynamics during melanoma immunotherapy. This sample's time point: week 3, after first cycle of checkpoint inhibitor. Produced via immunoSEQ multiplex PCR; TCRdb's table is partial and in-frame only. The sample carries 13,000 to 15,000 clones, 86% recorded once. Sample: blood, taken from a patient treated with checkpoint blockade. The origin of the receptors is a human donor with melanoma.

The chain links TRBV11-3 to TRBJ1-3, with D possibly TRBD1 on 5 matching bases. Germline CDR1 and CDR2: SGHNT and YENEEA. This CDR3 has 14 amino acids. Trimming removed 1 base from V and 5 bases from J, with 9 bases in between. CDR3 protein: CASSLVTARNTIYF. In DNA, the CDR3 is TGTGCCAGCAGCTTAGTGACAGCCAGAAACACCATATATTTT.

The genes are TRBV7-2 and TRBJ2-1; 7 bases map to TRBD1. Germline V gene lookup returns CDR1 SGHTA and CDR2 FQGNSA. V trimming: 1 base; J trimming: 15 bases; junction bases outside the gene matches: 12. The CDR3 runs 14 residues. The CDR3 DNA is TGTGCCAGCAGCTTAGTTATGTCAGGGGGAAATCTGTTCTTC. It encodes CASSLVMSGGNLFF.

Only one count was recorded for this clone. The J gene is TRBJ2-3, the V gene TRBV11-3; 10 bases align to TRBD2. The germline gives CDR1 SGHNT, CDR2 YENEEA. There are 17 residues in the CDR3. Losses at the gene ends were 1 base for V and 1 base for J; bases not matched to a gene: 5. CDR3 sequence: CASSLGAGTSGTDTQYF. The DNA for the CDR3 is TGTGCCAGCAGCTTAGGCGCCGGGACTAGCGGCACAGATACGCAGTATTTT. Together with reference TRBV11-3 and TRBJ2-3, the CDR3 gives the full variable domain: EAGVVQSPRYKIIEKKQPVAFWCNPISGHNTLYWYLQNLGQGPELLIRYENEEAVDDSQLPKDRFSAERLKGVDSTLKIQPAELGDSAVYLCASSLGAGTSGTDTQYFGPGTRLTVL.

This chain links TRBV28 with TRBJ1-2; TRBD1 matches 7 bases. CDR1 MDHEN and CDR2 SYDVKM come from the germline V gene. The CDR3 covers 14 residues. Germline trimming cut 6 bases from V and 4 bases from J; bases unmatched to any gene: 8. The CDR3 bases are TGTGCCAGCAGCTGGACAGGCTCCCTCTATGGCTACACCTTC. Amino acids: CASSWTGSLYGYTF.

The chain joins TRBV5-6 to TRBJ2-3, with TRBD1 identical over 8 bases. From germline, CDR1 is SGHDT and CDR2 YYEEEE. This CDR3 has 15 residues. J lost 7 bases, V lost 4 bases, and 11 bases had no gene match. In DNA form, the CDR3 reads TGTGCCAGCAGCAGAGACAGGGGACGCACTAATACGCAGTATTTT. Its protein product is CASSRDRGRTNTQYF. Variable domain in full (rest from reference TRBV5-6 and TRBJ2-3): DAGVTQSPTHLIKTRGQQVTLRCSPKSGHDTVSWYQQALGQGPQFIFQYYEEEERQRGNFPDRFSGHQFPNYSSELNVNALLLGDSALYLCASSRDRGRTNTQYFGPGTRLTVL.

The CDR3 bases are TGTGCCAGCAGCTTAGGTGCCTACGCAAATGAGCAGTTCTTC. As protein: CASSLGAYANEQFF. The rearrangement links TRBV11-3 to TRBJ2-1, with D unresolved. Trimming stripped 1 base from V and 7 bases from J, with 11 bases between. There are 14 residues in the CDR3. The V gene's germline CDR1 is SGHNT and CDR2 YENEEA.

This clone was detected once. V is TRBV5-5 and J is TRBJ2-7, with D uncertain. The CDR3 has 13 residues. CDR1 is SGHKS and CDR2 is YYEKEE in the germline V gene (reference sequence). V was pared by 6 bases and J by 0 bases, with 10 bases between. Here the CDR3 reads CASTGGSSYEQYF. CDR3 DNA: TGTGCCAGCACGGGCGGATCCTCCTACGAGCAGTACTTC.

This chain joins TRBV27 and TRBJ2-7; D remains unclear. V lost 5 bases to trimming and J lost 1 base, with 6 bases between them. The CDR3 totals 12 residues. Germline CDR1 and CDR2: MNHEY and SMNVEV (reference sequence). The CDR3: CASSPPSYEQYF. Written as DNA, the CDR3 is TGTGCCAGCAGTCCTCCGTCCTACGAGCAGTACTTC.

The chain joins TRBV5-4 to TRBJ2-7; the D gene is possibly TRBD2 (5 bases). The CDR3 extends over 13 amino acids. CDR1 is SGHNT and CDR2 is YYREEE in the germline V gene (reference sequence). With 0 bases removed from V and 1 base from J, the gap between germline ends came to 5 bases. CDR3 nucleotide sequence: TGTGCCAGCAGCTTGGCGGGATCCTACGAGCAGTACTTC. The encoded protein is CASSLAGSYEQYF.

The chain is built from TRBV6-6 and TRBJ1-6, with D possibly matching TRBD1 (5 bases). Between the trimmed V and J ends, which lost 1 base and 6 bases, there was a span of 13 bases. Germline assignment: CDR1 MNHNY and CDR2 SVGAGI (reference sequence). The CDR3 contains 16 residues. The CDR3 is CASSYWVGAANSPLHF. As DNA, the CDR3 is TGTGCCAGCAGTTACTGGGTAGGGGCGGCTAATTCACCCCTCCACTTT.

The CDR3 loop reads CASSYVGGHSPLHF. The CDR3 region has the DNA TGTGCCAGCAGTTACGTGGGAGGGCATTCACCCCTCCACTTT. J is TRBJ1-6 and V is TRBV6-5, with D unclear. Per germline, CDR1 MNHEY and CDR2 SVGAGI. V gave up 2 bases and J gave up 8 bases, with 10 bases separating them. This CDR3 spans 14 amino acids.

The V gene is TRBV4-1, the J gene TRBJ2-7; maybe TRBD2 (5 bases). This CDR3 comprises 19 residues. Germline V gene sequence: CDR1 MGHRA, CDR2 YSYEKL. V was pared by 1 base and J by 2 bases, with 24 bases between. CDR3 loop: CASSQAPGKRTPVAYEQYF. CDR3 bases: TGCGCCAGCAGCCAAGCACCCGGTAAGCGGACTCCCGTAGCCTACGAGCAGTACTTC.

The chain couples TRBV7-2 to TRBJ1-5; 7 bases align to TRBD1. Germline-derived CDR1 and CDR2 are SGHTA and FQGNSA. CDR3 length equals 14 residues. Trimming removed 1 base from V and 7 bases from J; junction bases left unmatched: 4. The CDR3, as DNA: TGTGCCAGCAGCTTAGGAGGGGGCGCGCAGCCCCAGCATTTT. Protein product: CASSLGGGAQPQHF.

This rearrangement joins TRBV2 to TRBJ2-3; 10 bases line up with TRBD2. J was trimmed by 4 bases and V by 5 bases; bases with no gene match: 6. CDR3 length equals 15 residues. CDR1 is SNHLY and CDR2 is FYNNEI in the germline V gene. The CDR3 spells CASSSSGSMADTQYF. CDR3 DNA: TGTGCCAGCAGTTCTAGCGGGAGTATGGCAGATACGCAGTATTTT.

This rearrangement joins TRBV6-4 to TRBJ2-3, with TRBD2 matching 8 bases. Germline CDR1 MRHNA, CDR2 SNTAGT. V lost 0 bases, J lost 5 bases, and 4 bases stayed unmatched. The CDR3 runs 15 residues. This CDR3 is CASSDSVAGIDTQYF. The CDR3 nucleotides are TGTGCCAGCAGTGACTCCGTAGCGGGGATAGATACGCAGTATTTT.

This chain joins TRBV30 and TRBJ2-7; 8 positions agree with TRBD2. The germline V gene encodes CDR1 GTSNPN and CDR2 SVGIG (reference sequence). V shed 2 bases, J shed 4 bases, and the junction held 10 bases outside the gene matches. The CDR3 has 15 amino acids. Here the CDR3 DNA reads TGTGCCTGGAGTCCGACCGGGACTAGGGCGTACGAGCAGTACTTC. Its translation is CAWSPTGTRAYEQYF.

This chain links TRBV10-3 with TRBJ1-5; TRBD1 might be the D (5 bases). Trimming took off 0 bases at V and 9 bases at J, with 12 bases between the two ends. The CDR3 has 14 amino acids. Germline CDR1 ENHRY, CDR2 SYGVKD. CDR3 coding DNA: TGTGCCATCAGTGAGTCACAGGAAAGTCGGCCCCAGCATTTT. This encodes CAISESQESRPQHF.

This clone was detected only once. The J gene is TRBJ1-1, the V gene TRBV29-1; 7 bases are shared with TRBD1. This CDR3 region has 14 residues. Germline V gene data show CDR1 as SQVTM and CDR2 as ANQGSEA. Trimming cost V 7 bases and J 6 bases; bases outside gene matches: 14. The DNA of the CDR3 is TGCAGCGGGGGACAGCGGAGGGCAAACGCTGAAGCTTTCTTT. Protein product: CSGGQRRANAEAFF.

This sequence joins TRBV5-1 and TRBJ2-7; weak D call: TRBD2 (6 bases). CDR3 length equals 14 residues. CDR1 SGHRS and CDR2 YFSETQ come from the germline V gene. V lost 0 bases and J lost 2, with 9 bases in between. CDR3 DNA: TGCGCCAGCAGCTTGGCCACGGGGGCCTACGAGCAGTACTTC. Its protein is CASSLATGAYEQYF. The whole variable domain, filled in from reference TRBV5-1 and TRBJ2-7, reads KAGVTQTPRYLIKTRGQQVTLSCSPISGHRSVSWYQQTPGQGLQFLFEYFSETQRNKGNFPGRFSGRQFSNSRSEMNVSTLELGDSALYLCASSLATGAYEQYFGPGTRLTVT.

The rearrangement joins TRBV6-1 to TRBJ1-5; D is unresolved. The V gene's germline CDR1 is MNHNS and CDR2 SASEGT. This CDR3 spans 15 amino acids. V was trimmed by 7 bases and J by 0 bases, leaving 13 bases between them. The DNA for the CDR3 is TGTGCCAGCAACCGGGCCCTGGATAGCAATCAGCCCCAGCATTTT. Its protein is CASNRALDSNQPQHF.

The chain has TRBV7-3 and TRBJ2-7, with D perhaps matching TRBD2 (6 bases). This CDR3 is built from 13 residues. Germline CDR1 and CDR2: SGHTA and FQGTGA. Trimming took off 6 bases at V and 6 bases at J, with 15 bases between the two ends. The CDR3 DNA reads TGTGCCAGCAGTTCCGTCGGGAGAGGCGAGCAGTACTTC. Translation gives CASSSVGRGEQYF.

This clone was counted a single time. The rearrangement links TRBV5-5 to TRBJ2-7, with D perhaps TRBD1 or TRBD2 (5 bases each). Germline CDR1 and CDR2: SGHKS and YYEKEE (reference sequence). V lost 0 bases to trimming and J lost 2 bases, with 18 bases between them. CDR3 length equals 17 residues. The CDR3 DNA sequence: TGTGCCAGCAGCTTGGGAGATTGGGGGTTATGGGCCTACGAGCAGTACTTC. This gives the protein CASSLGDWGLWAYEQYF.

The DNA of the CDR3 is TGTGCCAGCTCCCAGCTAGCGGGAGAGGATGAGCAGTACTTC. Protein: CASSQLAGEDEQYF. V and J are TRBV19 and TRBJ2-7; 10 bases map to TRBD2. Germline V gene sequence: CDR1 LNHDA, CDR2 SQIVND (reference sequence). The CDR3 spans 14 residues. The ends lost 9 bases at V and 7 bases at J; junction bases unmatched: 12.

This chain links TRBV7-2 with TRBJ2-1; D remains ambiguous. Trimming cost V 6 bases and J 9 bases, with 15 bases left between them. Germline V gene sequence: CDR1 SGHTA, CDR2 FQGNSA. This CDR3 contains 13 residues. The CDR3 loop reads CASSLNGLSEQFF. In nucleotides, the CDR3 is TGTGCCAGCAGTCTAAACGGATTGAGTGAGCAGTTCTTC.

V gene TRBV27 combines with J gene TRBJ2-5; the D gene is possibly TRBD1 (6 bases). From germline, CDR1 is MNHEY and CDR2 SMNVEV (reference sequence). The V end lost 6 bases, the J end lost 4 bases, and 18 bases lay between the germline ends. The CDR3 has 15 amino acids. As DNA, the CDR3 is TGTGCCAGCAGCCAACAGGGTACTACGGGAGAGACCCAGTACTTC. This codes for CASSQQGTTGETQYF.

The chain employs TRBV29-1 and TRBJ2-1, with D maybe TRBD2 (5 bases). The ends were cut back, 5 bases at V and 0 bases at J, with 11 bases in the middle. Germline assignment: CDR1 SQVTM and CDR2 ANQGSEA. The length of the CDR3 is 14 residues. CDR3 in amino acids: CSVSVGSSYNEQFF. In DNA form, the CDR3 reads TGCAGCGTTTCAGTGGGGAGCTCCTACAATGAGCAGTTCTTC.

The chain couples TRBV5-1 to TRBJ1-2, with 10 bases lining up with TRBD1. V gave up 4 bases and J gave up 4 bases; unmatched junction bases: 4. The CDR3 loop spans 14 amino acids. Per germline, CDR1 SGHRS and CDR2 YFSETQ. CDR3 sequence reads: CASSPGTGAYGYTF. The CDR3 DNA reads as TGCGCCAGCAGCCCCGGGACAGGGGCCTATGGCTACACCTTC.

CDR3: CASSAEGLGAKNIQYF. CDR3 coding DNA: TGCGCCAGCAGTGCTGAGGGGTTAGGGGCCAAAAACATTCAGTACTTC. The chain links TRBV5-1 to TRBJ2-4, with D possibly called TRBD1 or TRBD2 (5 bases each). The CDR3 is 16 amino acids. Looked up from germline, CDR1 is SGHRS and CDR2 is YFSETQ. Trimming took 5 bases from V and 1 from J, leaving 16 bases between them. The full variable domain, its missing parts supplied by reference TRBV5-1 and TRBJ2-4, is KAGVTQTPRYLIKTRGQQVTLSCSPISGHRSVSWYQQTPGQGLQFLFEYFSETQRNKGNFPGRFSGRQFSNSRSEMNVSTLELGDSALYLCASSAEGLGAKNIQYFGAGTRLSVL.